The subject of this entry is one TCR beta chain. What it binds is not known. Germline CDR1 reads LNHDA; CDR2 reads SQIVND (reference sequence). The CDR3 totals 17 residues. V was cut by 3 bases and J by 2 bases, with 19 bases left in between. Generated by immunoSEQ multiplex PCR, the TCRdb table keeps only in-frame clones and is missing some. The table includes around 10,000 clones, roughly 50% detected once. This entry belongs to a study of T cell repertoires in urothelial bladder cancer. Study information: Resected lesion stages: three cT0, three cTa, three cT1, three cT2+.

General study results and limits: A single clone reached around 2% in benign versus up to roughly 15% in carcinoma.

This clonotype was obtained from a human donor with urothelial carcinoma. Sequenced sample: tumor-infiltrating cells from bladder cancer. The V gene is TRBV19, the J gene TRBJ1-2; the D gene is possibly TRBD1 (6 bases). The CDR3 DNA reads as TGTGCCAGTAGTATTCGTACGGGGGGCGCGAAAAACTATGGCTACACCTTC. Amino acid sequence: CASSIRTGGAKNYGYTF.